This T cell receptor beta chain was identified in a study of blood T cell repertoires in COVID-19. About the study: Acute-phase and convalescent COVID-19 samples originated in the United States, Italy and Spain. The analysed material was cDNA or gDNA that came from T cells, B-cell-depleted T cells, or PBMCs.

In the original analysis: Reference gene primer amplification gave nucleated cell count estimates. Sequenced by immunoSEQ multiplex PCR; TCRdb stores in-frame clones only, minus some. V and J calls and clone size are given by that table; D and trimming were obtained from the DNA. Of hundreds of thousands of clones in the sample, approximately 85% were seen once. Donors were grouped by their self-reported clinical history. Germline V gene sequence: CDR1 SEHNR, CDR2 FQNEAQ (reference sequence). Losses at the gene ends were 2 bases for V and 3 bases for J; bases not matched to a gene: 1. CDR3 length: 14 amino acids.

The chain joins TRBV7-9 to TRBJ1-3; 7 bases are a match to TRBD1. The sequence came from a middle-aged woman with acute COVID-19. Sequenced input: PBMCs or T cells enriched from blood (not recorded which). The CDR3 nucleotides read TGTGCCAGCAGCTTACCAGGGGGTGGAAACACCATATATTTT. As protein: CASSLPGGGNTIYF.